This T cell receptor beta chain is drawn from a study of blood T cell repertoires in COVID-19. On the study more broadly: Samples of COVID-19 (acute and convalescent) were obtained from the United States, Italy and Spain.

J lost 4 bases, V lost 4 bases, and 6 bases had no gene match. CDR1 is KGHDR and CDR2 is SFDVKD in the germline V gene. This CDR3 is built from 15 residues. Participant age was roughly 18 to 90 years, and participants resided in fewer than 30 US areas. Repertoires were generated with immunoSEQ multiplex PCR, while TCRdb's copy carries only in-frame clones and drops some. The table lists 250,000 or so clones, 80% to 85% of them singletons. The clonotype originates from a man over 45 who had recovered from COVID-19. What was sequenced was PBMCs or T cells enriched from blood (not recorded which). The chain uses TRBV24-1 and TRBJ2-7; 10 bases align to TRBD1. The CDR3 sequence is CATSEATGGRYEQYF. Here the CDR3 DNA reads TGTGCCACCAGTGAAGCGACAGGGGGCCGGTACGAGCAGTACTTC.